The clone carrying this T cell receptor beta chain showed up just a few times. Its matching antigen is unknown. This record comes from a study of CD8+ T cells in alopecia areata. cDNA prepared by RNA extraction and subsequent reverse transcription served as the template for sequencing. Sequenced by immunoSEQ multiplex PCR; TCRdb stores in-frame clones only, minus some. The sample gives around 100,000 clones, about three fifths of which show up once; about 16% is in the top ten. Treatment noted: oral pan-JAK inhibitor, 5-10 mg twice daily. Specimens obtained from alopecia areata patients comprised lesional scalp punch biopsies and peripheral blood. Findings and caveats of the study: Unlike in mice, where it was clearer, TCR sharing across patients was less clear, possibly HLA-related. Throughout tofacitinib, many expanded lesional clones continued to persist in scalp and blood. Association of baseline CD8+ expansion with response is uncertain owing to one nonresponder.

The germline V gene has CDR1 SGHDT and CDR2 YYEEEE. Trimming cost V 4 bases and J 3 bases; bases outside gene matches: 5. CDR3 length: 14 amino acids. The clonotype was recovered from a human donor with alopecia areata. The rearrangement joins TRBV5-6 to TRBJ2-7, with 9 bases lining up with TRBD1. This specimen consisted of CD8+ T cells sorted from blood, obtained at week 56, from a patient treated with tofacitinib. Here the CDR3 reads CASSRETGGYEQYF. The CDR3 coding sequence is TGTGCCAGCAGCAGAGAGACAGGGGGCTACGAGCAGTACTTC.